Presented here are 15 T cell receptor beta chains from one specimen sequenced in a study of T cells expressing NK-cell markers. For each CDR3 protein, TCRdb gives one entry from its re-call of the 5' RACE reads, without DNA. In total, the table holds approximately 550,000 distinct CDR3 sequences. The sample taken for sequencing was blood T cells: a sorted CD56 or NKG2C T cell subset, CD4+ or CD8+ T cells, or bulk PBMC T cells (not recorded which). These receptors all stem from a man aged 18-30 years in good health.

J is TRBJ2-2 and V is TRBV12-3 or TRBV12-4; as DNA is missing, the TRBD1 call by TCRdb cannot be tested. This CDR3 comprises 13 residues. CDR3 sequence: CASRYRGAGELFF.

The chain uses TRBV7-2 and TRBJ2-7; the D gene TCRdb calls, TRBD2, cannot be checked with no DNA. Looked up from germline, CDR1 is SGHTA and CDR2 is FQGNSA. This CDR3 is 14 amino acids long. The CDR3 sequence is CASKGWEGAYEQYF.

The chain combines TRBV15 with TRBJ2-7; the TCRdb call, TRBD1, lacks DNA for checking. The length of the CDR3 is 17 residues. Germline V gene data show CDR1 as LNHNV and CDR2 as YYDKDF (reference sequence). The CDR3 sequence is CATSRTRWTGGPYEQYF.

This chain uses TRBV20-1 with TRBJ2-1; TCRdb's D call of TRBD1 is untestable without DNA. Germline V gene sequence: CDR1 DFQATT, CDR2 SNEGSKA (reference sequence). This CDR3 has 15 residues. CDR3 protein: CSARDPGQARNEQFF.

The gene calls are TRBV11-3 and TRBJ2-5; no DNA is available, so the TRBD1 call from TCRdb remains unchecked. This CDR3 comprises 15 residues. The V gene's germline CDR1 is SGHNT and CDR2 YENEEA. CDR3 protein: CASSSPPSVGETQYF.

The chain is built from TRBV7-9 and TRBJ2-1; TCRdb's D call of TRBD2 is untestable without DNA. The V gene's germline CDR1 is SEHNR and CDR2 FQNEAQ (reference sequence). This CDR3 has 16 residues. CDR3 residues: CASSLTGSGSLQGQFF.

This chain links TRBV19 with TRBJ2-2; TCRdb reports TRBD2, a call that lacks DNA to check it against. The CDR3 covers 14 residues. CDR1 LNHDA and CDR2 SQIVND come from the germline V gene (reference sequence). CDR3 sequence reads: CASSRTSDTGELFF.

The rearrangement uses TRBV29-1 and TRBJ2-7; the D call from TCRdb, TRBD2, cannot be confirmed without DNA. The CDR3 consists of 15 residues. Germline CDR1 and CDR2: SQVTM and ANQGSEA. Here the CDR3 reads CSVSEGLAGVNEQYF.

This chain joins TRBV7-9 and TRBJ2-3. From germline, CDR1 is SEHNR and CDR2 FQNEAQ (reference sequence). CDR3 length equals 13 residues. This CDR3 reads CASGMRSTDTQYF. Full variable domain (remainder filled in from reference TRBV7-9 and TRBJ2-3): DTGVSQNPRHKITKRGQNVTFRCDPISEHNRLYWYRQTLGQGPEFLTYFQNEAQLEKSRLLSDRFSAERPKGSFSTLEIQRTEQGDSAMYLCASGMRSTDTQYFGPGTRLTVL.

This chain uses TRBV7-2 with TRBJ2-2; the D gene TCRdb calls, TRBD2, cannot be checked with no DNA. Germline-derived CDR1 and CDR2 are SGHTA and FQGNSA. The CDR3 runs 17 residues. The CDR3 spells CASSPKRASGYTGELFF.

The J gene is TRBJ2-1, the V gene TRBV10-2. This CDR3 is built from 11 residues. Germline V lookup: CDR1 WSHSY, CDR2 SAAADI. The chain's CDR3 is CASSIRNEQFF.

This chain joins TRBV28 and TRBJ1-6; the D call of TRBD1 rests on TCRdb alone, since no DNA is present to check it. The germline V gene has CDR1 MDHEN and CDR2 SYDVKM. This CDR3 spans 15 amino acids. The CDR3 reads CASSPTGQGNSPLHF.

The rearrangement links TRBV7-9 to TRBJ1-3. The CDR3 covers 15 residues. Looked up from germline, CDR1 is SEHNR and CDR2 is FQNEAQ (reference sequence). CDR3 sequence reads: CASRGEGSSGNTIYF.

This chain connects TRBV11-2 to TRBJ2-1; the D call from TCRdb, TRBD2, cannot be confirmed without DNA. The CDR3 has 16 residues. Germline lookup yields CDR1 SGHAT and CDR2 FQNNGV. The CDR3 reads CASSTARGGSLNEQFF.

CDR3 in amino acids: CASSPVGFANTGELFF. The rearrangement uses TRBV11-2 and TRBJ2-2. This CDR3 is built from 16 residues. Germline CDR1 is SGHAT and CDR2 is FQNNGV.